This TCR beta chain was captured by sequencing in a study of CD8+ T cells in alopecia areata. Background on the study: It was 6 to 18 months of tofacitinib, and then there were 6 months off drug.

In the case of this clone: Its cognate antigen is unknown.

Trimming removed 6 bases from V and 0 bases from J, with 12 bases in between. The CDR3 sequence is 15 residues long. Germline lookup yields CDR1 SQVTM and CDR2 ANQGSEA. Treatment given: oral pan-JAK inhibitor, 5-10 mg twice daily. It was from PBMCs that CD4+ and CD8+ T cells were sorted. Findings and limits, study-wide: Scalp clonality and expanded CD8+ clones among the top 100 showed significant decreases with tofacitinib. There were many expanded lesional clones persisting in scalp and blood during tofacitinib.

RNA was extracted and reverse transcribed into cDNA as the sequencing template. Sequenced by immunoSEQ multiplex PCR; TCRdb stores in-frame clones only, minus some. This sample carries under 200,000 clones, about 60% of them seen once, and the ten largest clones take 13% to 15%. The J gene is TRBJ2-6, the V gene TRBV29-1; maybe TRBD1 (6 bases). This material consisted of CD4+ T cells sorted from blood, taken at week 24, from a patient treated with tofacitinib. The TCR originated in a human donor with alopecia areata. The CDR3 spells CSVQGPGSGANVLTF. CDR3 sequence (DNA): TGCAGCGTACAGGGTCCGGGCTCTGGGGCCAACGTCCTGACTTTC.